These 5 T cell receptor beta chains were all obtained from the same sample, sequenced in a study of identical twins. From the 5' RACE reads, TCRdb called clonotypes with MiXCR, one entry per CDR3 protein. The profile shows around 1.7 million distinct CDR3 sequences, 25% to 35% of them singletons. Specimen: cord blood. The receptor set was obtained from a newborn girl in good health.

Comments on this clonotype: A read error may produce the germline difference seen at one junction end. V gene TRBV5-1 combines with J gene TRBJ2-1, with 11 bases matching TRBD2. Germline V CDR1 and CDR2: SGHRS, YFSETQ. The CDR3 spans 17 residues. CDR3 sequence: CASSPEPLAGGGNEQFF. The CDR3 region has the DNA TGCGCGAGCAGTCCAGAGCCCTTAGCGGGAGGGGGCAATGAGCAGTTCTTC.

This sequence joins TRBV20-1 and TRBJ2-4; possibly TRBD1 or TRBD2 for D (6 bases each). Germline V gives CDR1 DFQATT, CDR2 SNEGSKA (reference sequence). This CDR3 spans 15 amino acids. V was trimmed by 3 bases and J by 13 bases, leaving 25 bases between them. CDR3 bases: TGCAGTGCTAGGTTTGGCTGGGGGGCCTACAATGAGCAGTACTTC. As protein: CSARFGWGAYNEQYF.

The chain recombines TRBV12-5 with TRBJ2-1; the D gene is possibly TRBD2 (5 bases). This CDR3 has 12 amino acids. Germline CDR1 reads LGHNT; CDR2 reads FRNRAP. Deletions cut 0 bases from V and 13 bases from J, with 10 bases between. The CDR3 bases are TGTGCTAGTGGTTTGGTAGCGGAGACCCAGTTCTTC. Translation: CASGLVAETQFF.

This clonotype came up many times. This sequence joins TRBV10-3 and TRBJ2-7; D is perhaps TRBD2 (5 bases). V gave up 10 bases and J gave up 4 bases, with 17 bases separating them. CDR1 and CDR2 from the germline V gene are ENHRY and SYGVKD. The CDR3 is 13 residues long. The CDR3 spells CATLGGLLYEQYF. Here the CDR3 DNA reads TGTGCCACACTAGGCGGGCTCTTGTACGAGCAGTACTTC.

This clonotype was found a few times. The gene calls are TRBV30 and TRBJ2-3, with D unresolved. Per germline, CDR1 GTSNPN and CDR2 SVGIG (reference sequence). The CDR3 is made up of 13 amino acids. Between the trimmed V and J ends, which lost 0 bases and 0 bases, there was a span of 4 bases. For the CDR3, the DNA is TGTGCCTGGAGTGTGATCAGCACAGATACGCAGTATTTT. Translation: CAWSVISTDTQYF.